Listed below are T cell receptor beta chains from one sample, sequenced in a study of blood T cell repertoires in COVID-19. Produced via immunoSEQ multiplex PCR; TCRdb's table is partial and in-frame only. This table has 390,000 or so clones, 86% appearing once. The sample was peripheral blood. Receptor source: a woman aged 30 to 39 with active or convalescent COVID-19. Each CDR3 is given with its conserved first and last residue. The D gene is left open where the match is weak. For some rows the clone size is stated as once, few or many, or as a class when expanded; others skip it.

TRBJ1-2	.	TRBV29-1	.	12	TGCAGCGAGCTCCCCCAGGGCCCGGACTACACCTTC	CSELPQGPDYTF
TRBJ1-5	TRBD1	TRBV19	.	15	TGTGCCAGTAGTCAAACAGGGGGTAGCAATCAGCCCCAGCATTTT	CASSQTGGSNQPQHF
TRBJ2-5	.	TRBV28	once	13	TGTGCCAGCGAATCGACAGGTTTCGAGACCCAGTACTTC	CASESTGFETQYF
TRBJ1-1	.	TRBV6-5	.	15	TGTGCCAGCGGGTCCAAGGGAGGGCGCCACACTGAAGCTTTCTTT	CASGSKGGRHTEAFF
TRBJ2-7	TRBD1	TRBV7-2	once	15	TGTGCCAGCAGTTACCAGGGGGCCCTCTCCTACGAGCAGTACTTC	CASSYQGALSYEQYF
TRBJ2-3	.	TRBV4-1	.	14	TGCGCCAGCAGCCAAGGAGTCGGGGCAGATACGCAGTATTTT	CASSQGVGADTQYF
TRBJ1-4	TRBD1	TRBV5-1	.	17	TGCGCCAGCAGCTCCGGACAGGGGGCGATTGAGGATGAAAAACTGTTTTTT	CASSSGQGAIEDEKLFF
TRBJ2-3	.	TRBV7-2	.	14	TGTGCCAGCAGCTCCCGGACTAGCACAGATACGCAGTATTTT	CASSSRTSTDTQYF
TRBJ1-1	.	TRBV5-1	.	14	TGCGCCAGCAGCTTGGGCCAGGGTATGGCTGAAGCTTTCTTT	CASSLGQGMAEAFF
TRBJ1-5	.	TRBV19	.	18	TGTGCCAGTAGTATCTCTGTCTTCCAGGACAGCGGCTATCAGCCCCAGCATTTT	CASSISVFQDSGYQPQHF
TRBJ1-5	.	TRBV7-2	.	15	TGTGCCAGCAGCCCGACAGGCGATAGCAATCAGCCCCAGCATTTT	CASSPTGDSNQPQHF
TRBJ2-1	.	TRBV27	.	16	TGTGCCAGCAGTTTATATATGGGAGGCCCCTACAATGAGCAGTTCTTC	CASSLYMGGPYNEQFF
TRBJ1-6	.	TRBV3-1/TRBV3-2	.	16	TGTGCCAGCAGCCAAGCATTGACAGGAGAAAATTCACCCCTCCACTTT	CASSQALTGENSPLHF
TRBJ1-2	.	TRBV3-1/TRBV3-2	.	13	TGTGCCAGCAGCCAAAATGACAGATTTGGCTACACCTTC	CASSQNDRFGYTF
TRBJ1-6	TRBD1	TRBV19	once	14	TGTGCCAGTAGAAAGACAGGGGCGAATTCACCCCTCCACTTT	CASRKTGANSPLHF
TRBJ1-4	TRBD1	TRBV5-6	.	15	TGTGCCAGCAGCGACCGGGGACAGGGGAATGAAAAACTGTTTTTT	CASSDRGQGNEKLFF
TRBJ2-3	.	TRBV4-2	.	15	TGTGCCAGCAGCCAAGAGCTAAGTAGCACAGATACGCAGTATTTT	CASSQELSSTDTQYF
TRBJ1-1	TRBD1	TRBV4-1	.	16	TGCGCCAGCAGCCAATTCCCTGGCCAGGGGGCGACTGAAGCTTTCTTT	CASSQFPGQGATEAFF
TRBJ1-2	TRBD1	TRBV27	.	16	TGTGCCAGCAGTTTAACGGGGACAGTTACTAACTATGGCTACACCTTC	CASSLTGTVTNYGYTF
TRBJ2-7	.	TRBV5-1	.	14	TGCGCCAGCAGCACGTACAACAGGGTGGGGGAGCAGTACTTC	CASSTYNRVGEQYF
TRBJ1-1	.	TRBV6-4	.	13	TGTGCCAGCAGTGCCACAGTGAACACTGAAGCTTTCTTT	CASSATVNTEAFF
TRBJ1-1	.	TRBV7-2	.	14	TGTGCCAGCAGCTCGGAACCAGGGAACACTGAAGCTTTCTTT	CASSSEPGNTEAFF
TRBJ1-4	.	TRBV19	.	15	TGTGCCAGTAAAGGTGGAGGGGAATTTGGGGAAAAACTGTTTTTT	CASKGGGEFGEKLFF
TRBJ2-7	.	TRBV27	once	15	TGTGCCAGCAGTTTATTGGCAGGGCTCGCCTTGGAGCAGTACTTC	CASSLLAGLALEQYF
TRBJ1-1	.	TRBV10-2	.	13	TGCGCCAGCAGTGTAAGGGAGGACACTGAAGCTTTCTTT	CASSVREDTEAFF
TRBJ1-2	.	TRBV6-5	once	15	TGTGCCAGCAGTTACGCGATGGGGGGGACGGGAGGCTACACCTTC	CASSYAMGGTGGYTF
TRBJ1-5	.	TRBV7-9	.	14	TGTGCCAGCAGCCAGGGGTGGGGCAATCAGCCCCAGCATTTT	CASSQGWGNQPQHF
TRBJ1-3	TRBD1	TRBV6-5	.	16	TGTGCCAGCAGTTACTCAGGGCAGGGGGCTGGAAACACCATATATTTT	CASSYSGQGAGNTIYF
TRBJ1-5	TRBD1	TRBV3-1/TRBV3-2	.	16	TGTGCCAGCAGCCTATCAACGACAGGGAACAATCAGCCCCAGCATTTT	CASSLSTTGNNQPQHF
TRBJ1-1	.	TRBV19	.	16	TGTGCCAGTAGCAACTGGTCCGGCAGGGGGAACACTGAAGCTTTCTTT	CASSNWSGRGNTEAFF
TRBJ1-6	.	TRBV4-2	.	15	TGTGCCAGCAGCCAAAGGAGAGAAGCGAATTCACCCCTCCACTTT	CASSQRREANSPLHF
TRBJ2-7	.	TRBV28	.	14	TGTGCCAGCAGTCTATCCAACCGGGGCTACGAGCAGTACTTC	CASSLSNRGYEQYF
TRBJ1-2	TRBD1	TRBV3-1/TRBV3-2	once	14	TGTGCCAGCACCCTGGGACAGCTAACTGCGGGCTACACCTTC	CASTLGQLTAGYTF